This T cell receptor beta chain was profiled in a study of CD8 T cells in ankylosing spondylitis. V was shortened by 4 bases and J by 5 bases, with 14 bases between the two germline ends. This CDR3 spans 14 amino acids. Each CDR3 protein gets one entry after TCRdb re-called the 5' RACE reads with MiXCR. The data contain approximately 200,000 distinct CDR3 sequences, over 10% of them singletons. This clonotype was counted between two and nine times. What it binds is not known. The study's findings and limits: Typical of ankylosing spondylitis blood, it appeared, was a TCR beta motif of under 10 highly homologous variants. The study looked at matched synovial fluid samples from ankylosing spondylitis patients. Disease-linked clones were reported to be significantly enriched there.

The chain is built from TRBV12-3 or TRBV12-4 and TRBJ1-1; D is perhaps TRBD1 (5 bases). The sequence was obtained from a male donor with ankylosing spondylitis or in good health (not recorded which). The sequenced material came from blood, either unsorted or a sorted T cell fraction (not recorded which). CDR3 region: CASSWGGEFTEAFF. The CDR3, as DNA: TGTGCCAGCAGTTGGGGAGGGGAATTTACTGAAGCTTTCTTT.